Listed here are 30 T cell receptor beta chains from one sample, sequenced in a study of T cells in Graves' hyperthyroidism and ophthalmopathy. Researchers took RNA transcripts and amplified the TCR beta CDR3 regions from them. During a first-round RT-PCR of the TCR CDR3, the HTBI primer set was used. Each CDR3 protein is one row after TCRdb ran MiXCR on the multiplex PCR reads. The data show about 350,000 distinct CDR3 sequences, about a sixth seen once. Input material: blood. The receptors shown here come from a woman in her thirties or forties with Graves' ophthalmopathy.

This clonotype was found a few times. A read error is possible here, since a much larger clone lies one base away. The rearrangement uses TRBV5-1 and TRBJ2-7, with D hard to call. V was clipped by 4 bases and J by 5 bases, with 10 bases between them. The V gene's germline CDR1 is SGHRS and CDR2 YFSETQ. The CDR3 runs to 12 residues. This chain's CDR3 is CASSPYLDEQYF. CDR3 nucleotide sequence: TGCGCCAGCAGCCCGTATCTCGACGAGCAGTACTTC.

This clonotype was seen many times. The chain recombines TRBV19 with TRBJ1-5; D is perhaps TRBD1 (5 bases). Trimming removed 3 bases from V and 7 bases from J, with 16 bases in between. CDR1 and CDR2 from the germline V gene are LNHDA and SQIVND (reference sequence). CDR3 length: 15 residues. The CDR3 DNA reads TGTGCCAGTAGTATCTACTTCGGGGCCCGGCAGCCCCAGCATTTT. It codes for CASSIYFGARQPQHF.

Ten or more counts support this clonotype. The V gene is TRBV6-1, the J gene TRBJ2-7, with TRBD2 identical over 10 bases. V lost 4 bases, J lost 3 bases, and 6 bases stayed unmatched. CDR1 is MNHNS, CDR2 SASEGT, per germline. The CDR3 is 15 residues long. The DNA for the CDR3 is TGTGCCAGCAGTGTGGGCCTAGCGGGAGTCTACGAGCAGTACTTC. Its protein is CASSVGLAGVYEQYF.

This clonotype has at least ten counts. The chain carries TRBV6-5 and TRBJ1-3, with D uncertain. V was trimmed by 8 bases and J by 1 base, leaving 15 bases between them. The CDR3 has 15 residues. Germline V gene data show CDR1 as MNHEY and CDR2 as SVGAGI. The CDR3 reads CASGRRRSSGNTIYF. CDR3 DNA sequence: TGTGCCAGCGGGAGGAGACGCTCATCTGGAAACACCATATATTTT.

Ten or more counts support this clonotype. V usage is TRBV7-9 and J usage is TRBJ1-2, with D hard to call. CDR1 SEHNR and CDR2 FQNEAQ come from the germline V gene (reference sequence). The CDR3 spans 11 residues. V lost 5 bases and J 13 bases, leaving 14 bases between the germline ends. CDR3: CASSPGSIVTF. The CDR3 coding sequence is TGTGCCAGCAGCCCCGGGTCCATCGTCACCTTC.

In its sample, this clonotype was seen many times. The V gene is TRBV3-1, the J gene TRBJ1-1; D uncertain. V was clipped by 2 bases and J by 4 bases, with 8 bases between them. Germline lookup yields CDR1 LGHDT and CDR2 YNNKEL (reference sequence). The CDR3 runs 13 residues. The CDR3, as DNA: TGTGCCAGCAGCCAACGAGGAATCACTGAAGCTTTCTTT. Protein sequence: CASSQRGITEAFF.

This clonotype was seen more than once but under ten times. This sequence may be a read error, since a much larger clone differs from it by one base. The chain uses TRBV7-9 and TRBJ2-5, with no clear D. Germline CDR1 is SEHNR and CDR2 is FQNEAQ (reference sequence). The CDR3 covers 13 residues. The V end was cut by 3 bases, the J end by 4 bases, with 9 bases between. This chain's CDR3 is CASSFEFGETQYF. The CDR3 DNA is TGTGCCAGCAGCTTCGAATTTGGAGAGACCCAGTACTTC.

This clonotype was seen ten or more times. The chain has TRBV6-2 or TRBV6-3 and TRBJ2-7; 7 bases map to TRBD2. J lost 2 bases, V lost 0 bases, and 7 bases had no gene match. The CDR3 is made up of 16 amino acids. Looked up from germline, CDR1 is MNHEY and CDR2 is SVGEGT. CDR3 in DNA: TGTGCCAGCAGTTACTCGAGGTCTAGCGGCACCTACGAGCAGTACTTC. It specifies CASSYSRSSGTYEQYF.

This clonotype was detected many times. This sequence joins TRBV6-1 and TRBJ2-7; maybe TRBD1 (5 bases). This CDR3 spans 15 amino acids. V was cut by 6 bases and J by 2 bases, with 17 bases left in between. CDR1 is MNHNS, CDR2 SASEGT, per germline. The CDR3: CASRKRSTETYEQYF. The CDR3 DNA sequence: TGTGCCAGCAGAAAAAGGTCGACAGAAACCTACGAGCAGTACTTC.

This clonotype showed up many times. This chain links TRBV11-2 with TRBJ2-5; a weak D match, TRBD2 (7 bases). V lost 4 bases, J lost 5 bases, and 11 bases lay in between. There are 13 residues in the CDR3. Per germline, CDR1 SGHAT and CDR2 FQNNGV. CDR3 in amino acids: CASSSEGGETQYF. The CDR3 nucleotides read TGTGCCAGCAGCTCCGAGGGGGGGGAGACCCAGTACTTC. Full variable domain (missing parts from reference TRBV11-2 and TRBJ2-5): EAGVAQSPRYKIIEKRQSVAFWCNPISGHATLYWYQQILGQGPKLLIQFQNNGVVDDSQLPKDRFSAERLKGVDSTLKIQPAKLEDSAVYLCASSSEGGETQYFGPGTRLLVL.

This clonotype was counted at least ten times. V is TRBV28 and J is TRBJ2-5, with 7 positions matching TRBD2. Germline V gene lookup returns CDR1 MDHEN and CDR2 SYDVKM. The CDR3 runs to 16 residues. V lost 6 bases, J lost 2 bases, and 12 bases stayed unmatched. CDR3 region: CASSSRGLVPQETQYF. CDR3 DNA: TGTGCCAGCAGCTCGCGAGGACTAGTACCACAAGAGACCCAGTACTTC.

This clonotype was found many times. This chain joins TRBV20-1 and TRBJ2-1; TRBD2 matches at 9 bases. V gave up 2 bases and J gave up 5 bases; unmatched junction bases: 19. Germline assignment: CDR1 DFQATT and CDR2 SNEGSKA (reference sequence). This CDR3 comprises 19 residues. CDR3 amino acids: CSARKLVGIAGGPDNEQFF. The DNA for the CDR3 is TGCAGTGCTAGAAAGCTTGTCGGAATTGCGGGAGGGCCCGACAATGAGCAGTTCTTC.

This chain links TRBV29-1 with TRBJ2-7; 7 bases fit TRBD2. The trim removed 5 bases at V and 2 bases at J, leaving 9 bases unmatched. The CDR3 contains 14 residues. Looked up from germline, CDR1 is SQVTM and CDR2 is ANQGSEA. In DNA, the CDR3 is TGCAGCGTTAGATTGAACGGGAGGCCCTACGAGCAGTACTTC. Its translation: CSVRLNGRPYEQYF.

This clonotype came up many times. The chain carries TRBV11-2 and TRBJ2-7; 7 nucleotides line up with TRBD1. In germline, CDR1 is SGHAT, CDR2 FQNNGV. This CDR3 has 16 amino acids. The ends lost 6 bases at V and 2 bases at J; junction bases unmatched: 13. The CDR3 nucleotides are TGTGCCAGCAGAGTAAGTCCGGGGACAGCCACCTACGAGCAGTACTTC. Encoded protein: CASRVSPGTATYEQYF.

This clonotype was detected many times. The chain carries TRBV4-1 and TRBJ2-4; 7 nucleotides align to TRBD2. The germline V gene has CDR1 MGHRA and CDR2 YSYEKL. J lost 0 bases, V lost 1 base, and 12 bases had no gene match. The CDR3 length is 19 residues. The CDR3 bases are TGCGCCAGCAGCCAAGGAGGGAGGGGTCCAGAATCAGCCAAAAACATTCAGTACTTC. Residues: CASSQGGRGPESAKNIQYF.

This clonotype appeared a few times. The V call is TRBV20-1, the J call TRBJ1-5, with D possibly TRBD1 on 6 matching bases. Germline V gene lookup returns CDR1 DFQATT and CDR2 SNEGSKA (reference sequence). V was clipped by 6 bases and J by 6 bases, with 18 bases between them. The CDR3 is made up of 14 amino acids. The CDR3 DNA reads as TGCAGTGCCATTAAGACCGGGACATTTCAGCCCCAGCATTTT. Translated, it gives CSAIKTGTFQPQHF.

There are many counts of this clonotype. V is TRBV13 and J is TRBJ2-4, with 7 bases matching TRBD1. Trimming took 3 bases from V and 4 from J; bases not matched to a gene: 9. This CDR3 comprises 16 residues. In germline, CDR1 is PRHDT, CDR2 FYEKMQ (reference sequence). CDR3 residues: CASSFYRGESKNIQYF. The CDR3 DNA sequence: TGTGCCAGCAGCTTTTACAGGGGAGAGTCGAAAAACATTCAGTACTTC.

This clonotype was seen at least ten times. This rearrangement joins TRBV28 to TRBJ1-1; 7 bases are shared with TRBD1. The ends lost 4 bases at V and 12 bases at J; junction bases unmatched: 32. CDR1 is MDHEN and CDR2 is SYDVKM in the germline V gene. This CDR3 contains 20 residues. CDR3 in amino acids: CASSSPQRTRQGGRLTSSFF. In DNA, the CDR3 is TGTGCCAGCAGTTCCCCACAAAGAACTAGACAGGGAGGGCGTCTTACCTCTTCTTTCTTT.

This clonotype was recorded many times. CDR3 amino acids: CASSLVTGGGTEAFF. The CDR3 DNA sequence: TGTGCCAGCAGCTTAGTGACAGGGGGTGGCACTGAAGCTTTCTTT. V and J are TRBV11-2 and TRBJ1-1; 9 bases are shared with TRBD1. The CDR3 extends over 15 amino acids. V gave up 1 base and J gave up 4 bases; unmatched junction bases: 4. Per germline, CDR1 SGHAT and CDR2 FQNNGV.

The chain has TRBV19 and TRBJ2-7, with 8 bases identical to TRBD2. J lost 3 bases, V lost 5 bases, and 3 bases had no gene match. The CDR3 spans 13 residues. Germline V gene data show CDR1 as LNHDA and CDR2 as SQIVND (reference sequence). CDR3 loop: CASSAGGFYEQYF. The CDR3 coding sequence is TGTGCCAGTAGTGCGGGAGGATTCTACGAGCAGTACTTC. The full variable domain, in which reference TRBV19 and TRBJ2-7 provide the parts outside the CDR3, is DGGITQSPKYLFRKEGQNVTLSCEQNLNHDAMYWYRQDPGQGLRLIYYSQIVNDFQKGDIAEGYSVSREKKESFPLTVTSAQKNPTAFYLCASSAGGFYEQYFGPGTRLTVT.

This clonotype has ten or more counts. The chain employs TRBV7-2 and TRBJ1-2; TRBD1 agrees at 8 bases. CDR1 SGHTA and CDR2 FQGNSA come from the germline V gene. This CDR3 spans 11 amino acids. Trimming at V came to 5 bases and at J to 8 bases, leaving 1 base not matched to a gene. Written as DNA, the CDR3 is TGTGCCAGCAGCCAGGGGGCCGGCTACACCTTC. The encoded protein is CASSQGAGYTF. Looking up the rest from reference TRBV7-2 and TRBJ1-2 gives the full variable domain: GAGVSQSPSNKVTEKGKDVELRCDPISGHTALYWYRQSLGQGLEFLIYFQGNSAPDKSGLPSDRFSAERTGGSVSTLTIQRTQQEDSAVYLCASSQGAGYTFGSGTRLTVV.

In this sample, this clonotype turned up many times. The chain links TRBV28 to TRBJ1-1; D is unresolved. Deletions cut 1 base from V and 1 base from J, with 10 bases between. The CDR3 spans 15 residues. Germline-derived CDR1 and CDR2 are MDHEN and SYDVKM. CDR3 amino acids: CASSLYGESNTEAFF. CDR3 nucleotides: TGTGCCAGCAGTTTATACGGGGAGTCGAACACTGAAGCTTTCTTT.

This clonotype has more than one count but fewer than ten. V is TRBV7-9 and J is TRBJ1-2; no reliable D call. This CDR3 contains 14 residues. Trimming shortened V by 3 bases and J by 4 bases, and 12 bases separated the two germline ends. Germline lookup yields CDR1 SEHNR and CDR2 FQNEAQ (reference sequence). Here the CDR3 DNA reads TGTGCCAGCAGCTTGTCGGCAGAACTCTATGGCTACACCTTC. Amino acid sequence: CASSLSAELYGYTF. The variable domain in full, with the rest retrieved from reference TRBV7-9 and TRBJ1-2, is DTGVSQNPRHKITKRGQNVTFRCDPISEHNRLYWYRQTLGQGPEFLTYFQNEAQLEKSRLLSDRFSAERPKGSFSTLEIQRTEQGDSAMYLCASSLSAELYGYTFGSGTRLTVV.

This clonotype was counted many times. The chain links TRBV6-1 to TRBJ1-1; possible D gene TRBD1, 5 bases. V lost 6 bases and J 10 bases, leaving 15 bases between the germline ends. Germline V CDR1 and CDR2: MNHNS, SASEGT. The CDR3 totals 12 residues. The CDR3 sequence is CASRTTSGGAFF. Here the CDR3 DNA reads TGTGCCAGCAGGACAACCTCTGGGGGAGCTTTCTTT.

This clonotype has a count of ten or more. The genes are TRBV3-1 and TRBJ2-5; 7 bases line up with TRBD1. The CDR3 consists of 14 residues. Germline V gene sequence: CDR1 LGHDT, CDR2 YNNKEL (reference sequence). V trimming: 2 bases; J trimming: 3 bases; junction bases outside the gene matches: 3. This CDR3 is CASSQRDREETQYF. The DNA of the CDR3 is TGTGCCAGCAGCCAACGGGACAGAGAAGAGACCCAGTACTTC.

About this clonotype: A much bigger clone sits one base away, suggesting this may be a read error. The chain recombines TRBV6-1 with TRBJ2-7; 9 bases line up with TRBD2. The germline V gene has CDR1 MNHNS and CDR2 SASEGT. This CDR3 has 14 residues. In DNA, the CDR3 is TGTGCCAGCAGTGACGCGGGAGGGCCGGGCGAGCAGTGCTTC. It encodes CASSDAGGPGEQCF.

This clonotype was seen many times. V and J are TRBV28 and TRBJ1-1; D unclear. Germline V gene sequence: CDR1 MDHEN, CDR2 SYDVKM. V lost 4 bases and J lost 5, with 5 bases in between. The CDR3 runs 11 residues. The CDR3 nucleotides read TGTGCCAGCAGTTCGCGGACTGAAGCTTTCTTT. It is translated as CASSSRTEAFF.

This clonotype was counted many times. The chain links TRBV19 to TRBJ2-2; D is ambiguous. Germline CDR1 and CDR2: LNHDA and SQIVND (reference sequence). V was pared by 11 bases and J by 0 bases, with 10 bases between. The CDR3 is made up of 13 amino acids. The CDR3, as DNA: TGTGCCTTAGAGGTCGCGAACACCGGGGAGCTGTTTTTT. Translation gives CALEVANTGELFF.

This clonotype was seen many times. V gene TRBV15 combines with J gene TRBJ1-5; D remains unclear. Trimming pared 1 base from V and 5 bases from J, leaving 6 bases between. Germline CDR1 is LNHNV and CDR2 is YYDKDF (reference sequence). The CDR3 runs to 13 residues. Here the CDR3 reads CATSRGTYQPQHF. The CDR3 DNA is TGTGCCACCAGCAGAGGTACCTATCAGCCCCAGCATTTT. The variable domain in full, with the rest retrieved from reference TRBV15 and TRBJ1-5, is DAMVIQNPRYQVTQFGKPVTLSCSQTLNHNVMYWYQQKSSQAPKLLFHYYDKDFNNEADTPDNFQSRRPNTSFCFLDIRSPGLGDTAMYLCATSRGTYQPQHFGDGTRLSIL.

The CDR3 here is CASSFGPGGSANTEAFF. CDR3 DNA: TGTGCCAGCAGTTTTGGCCCTGGGGGATCAGCGAACACTGAAGCTTTCTTT. The chain is built from TRBV12-3 or TRBV12-4 and TRBJ1-1; a weak D match, TRBD1 (5 bases). Trimming took 3 bases from V and 1 from J, leaving 18 bases between them. The CDR3 runs 17 residues.